Described below is a single TCR beta chain sequence and its context. Profiled with immunoSEQ multiplex PCR; TCRdb holds only in-frame clones, not every one. The sample includes fewer than 250,000 clones, around 90% of them seen just once. These data originate in a study of blood T cell repertoires in COVID-19. Study information: COVID-19 samples collected from the United States, Italy and Spain covered acute and convalescent phases. From T cells, B-cell-depleted T cells, or PBMCs came the material, which was cDNA or gDNA.

The CDR3 covers 15 residues. J lost 5 bases, V lost 5 bases, and 9 bases had no gene match. The germline CDR1 and CDR2 sequences are WSHSY and SAAADI. The V call is TRBV10-2, the J call TRBJ2-4, with TRBD1 matching over 7 bases. The sample taken for sequencing was peripheral blood. The receptor comes from a man younger than 40 with acute or convalescent COVID-19. The CDR3 nucleotides are TGCGCCAGCAGTTCATCGGGACAGACTCAAAACATTCAGTACTTC. Encoded protein: CASSSSGQTQNIQYF.